This TCR beta chain stems from a study of cytomegalovirus exposure and HLA in healthy donors. PCR primers comprised 60 Vbeta and 13 Jbeta primers. Libraries were prepared by immunoSEQ multiplex PCR; TCRdb keeps only in-frame clonotypes and omits some of them. The repertoire includes under 150,000 clones, nearly 85% of them detected once, and 3% to 3.5% sits in the top ten. Germline V gene lookup returns CDR1 KGHSH and CDR2 LQKENI. This CDR3 contains 17 residues. V shed 3 bases and J 0 bases; nucleotides not matched to a gene: 10. This receptor was identified in a male donor in good health and CMV-seronegative. V gene TRBV18 combines with J gene TRBJ2-7; 8 bases align to TRBD2. The source material was PBMCs. The CDR3 sequence: CASSPPGLAGRSYEQYF. In DNA, the CDR3 is TGTGCCAGCTCACCCCCCGGGCTAGCGGGCCGCTCCTACGAGCAGTACTTC.